This entry is about one T cell receptor beta chain. TCRdb reprocessed the RT-PCR reads with MiXCR, giving one entry per CDR3 protein. This sample has 550,000 to 750,000 distinct CDR3 sequences, with 13% to 15% found just once. The trim removed 2 bases at V and 2 bases at J, leaving 4 bases unmatched. The CDR3 runs to 15 residues. The germline gives CDR1 GTSNPN, CDR2 SVGIG (reference sequence). This clonotype was obtained from a female donor in good health, serving as a healthy control. The gene calls are TRBV30 and TRBJ2-5; 11 bases match TRBD2. Material for sequencing was memory CD4+ T cells from blood. CDR3 loop: CAWSPGLAVQETQYF. CDR3 DNA sequence: TGTGCCTGGAGTCCGGGACTAGCGGTACAAGAGACCCAGTACTTC. The variable domain in full, with the rest retrieved from reference TRBV30 and TRBJ2-5, is SQTIHQWPATLVQPVGSPLSLECTVEGTSNPNLYWYRQAAGRGLQLLFYSVGIGQISSEVPQNLSASRPQDRQFILSSKKLLLSDSGFYLCAWSPGLAVQETQYFGPGTRLLVL.